One sample yielded the 5 T cell receptor beta chains listed below, sequenced in a study of early T cells in non-severe SARS-CoV-2 infection (TCRdb year 2021). Receptor libraries were prepared by 5' RACE. Instrument used: NextSeq 500. TCRdb took the public reads, trimmed them with fastp at Q25, ran MiXCR for clone calling and kept in-frame beta chains. Each CDR3 protein gets just one entry, which takes the most common genes and DNA from the rows behind it. Present in this sample are tens of thousands of distinct CDR3 sequences, 10% to 15% of which were seen just once. Approximately 4% of the sample is held by the ten biggest clonotypes. The sequenced sample was whole blood. Every receptor here comes from an adult who was a healthcare worker with PCR-confirmed SARS-CoV-2 infection or an uninfected control (not recorded which).

This clonotype was counted many times. V gene TRBV12-3 or TRBV12-4 combines with J gene TRBJ1-1; 7 nucleotides align to TRBD1. V dropped 5 bases and J dropped 5; count of bases not matched to a gene: 8. The CDR3 extends over 14 amino acids. DNA for the CDR3: TGTGCCAGCAGTCCACGACAGGGTAGGACTGAAGCTTTCTTT. Translated: CASSPRQGRTEAFF.

V is TRBV28 and J is TRBJ2-7; 8 nucleotides line up with TRBD1. V lost 6 bases, J lost 3 bases, and 10 bases stayed unmatched. The CDR3 has 15 amino acids. Per the germline V gene, CDR1 is MDHEN and CDR2 is SYDVKM. The CDR3 loop is CASRIFPGTGYEQYF. CDR3 bases: TGTGCCAGCAGGATCTTCCCCGGGACAGGCTACGAGCAGTACTTC.

This clonotype came up a few times. The V and J genes are TRBV7-8 and TRBJ2-1; TRBD1 is a possible D gene (6 bases). Trimming took 3 bases from V and 9 from J, leaving 15 bases between them. CDR3 length equals 14 residues. Germline V gene lookup returns CDR1 SGHVS and CDR2 FQNEAQ. The CDR3 DNA is TGTGCCAGCAGCTTGCCAGCCATAGGGGGTGAGCAGTTCTTC. Its protein is CASSLPAIGGEQFF.

This clonotype has at least ten counts. In nucleotides, the CDR3 is TGTGCCAGCAGCTCACTAGCGGGAGGTTACAATGAGCAGTTCTTC. Translated: CASSSLAGGYNEQFF. This chain joins TRBV7-6 and TRBJ2-1, with 12 bases fitting TRBD2. Germline V gene data show CDR1 as SGHVS and CDR2 as FNYEAQ. This CDR3 has 15 amino acids. V was pared by 4 bases and J by 4 bases, with 2 bases of the junction left unmatched. Full variable domain (missing parts from reference TRBV7-6 and TRBJ2-1): GAGVSQSPRYKVTKRGQDVALRCDPISGHVSLYWYRQALGQGPEFLTYFNYEAQQDKSGLPNDRFSAERPEGSISTLTIQRTEQRDSAMYRCASSSLAGGYNEQFFGPGTRLTVL.

The chain employs TRBV7-9 and TRBJ1-6, with D perhaps matching TRBD1 (5 bases). The CDR3 sequence is 17 residues long. With 1 base removed from V and 4 bases from J, the gap between germline ends came to 14 bases. Germline assignment: CDR1 SEHNR and CDR2 FQNEAQ (reference sequence). CDR3 nucleotide sequence: TGTGCCAGCAGCTTAGATCCCCCAGACAGATATAATTCACCCCTCCACTTT. Translated: CASSLDPPDRYNSPLHF.